This T cell receptor (beta chain) was observed in a study of shared clonotypes between healthy human individuals (dated by TCRdb to between 2020 and 2021). At the level of the whole study: A few men and a couple of women, aged 18 to 49 years, made up the cohort. Between about 0.8 and 9 billion PBMCs per donor were obtained by leukapheresis. For each donor, three plates each were used for CD4 naive and CD4 memory, two plates were used for CD8 naive, and one plate was used for CD8 memory. To increase sequencing depth and limit assay-specific biases, different laboratories used diverse techniques to prepare libraries and sequence TCR repertoires. Blood TCR repertoires of five healthy adults were deeply sequenced to estimate repertoire size and the extent of clonotype sharing between individuals.

The investigation overall reported the following: When several donors were compared, the shared fraction of clonotypes was around 5% for naive CD4, around 3.6% for naive CD8, roughly 2.5% for memory CD4, and approximately 0.4% for memory CD8. Pairwise subsampling indicated that sequencing depth was expected to affect the degree of clonotype sharing among donors. Estimated clonotype richness was generally larger for naive than for memory subsets. Incomplete sequencing was indicated by rarefaction of sorted-subset datasets, despite the large sequencing depth. Because the study included a small number of donors, the genetic and exposure-history diversity represented was limited. Sampling was restricted to blood, and TCR repertoires in tissue are likely to differ from TCR repertoires in blood. Compared with non-shared clonotypes, the clonotypes found in all four sorted-subset donors had higher generation probabilities.

TCR CDR3 regions were amplified from genomic DNA by multiplex PCR using the deep immunoSEQ assay. Extracted genomic DNA from each cell subset was spread evenly across all wells of several immunoSEQ 96-well plates, with each plate serving as a replicate. Each replicate PCR for sorted subsets received about 180 ng genomic DNA, equal to about 30,000 T cell genomes. Purified libraries were quantified with a Qubit 3.0 fluorometer, sized on a Bioanalyzer 2100, and re-quantified with the KAPA Library Quantification kit. Every immunoSEQ 96-well plate was sequenced on a dedicated single-read 150-cycle Illumina NextSeq 550 flow cell. Per the authors' processing: Because the immunoSEQ output included only junctional sequences and no quality scores, the filtering could not be the same as the filtering used for full-length reads. Sequences were annotated with PyIR, a Python wrapper for IgBLAST v1.9, and V/J genes and CDR3 were assigned using IMGT germline references. Reads were filtered out if the reads had weak V/J assignments (E-value above 1e-6), no CDR3, stop codons, out-of-frame junctions, or ambiguous translated residues. V3J clonotypes were defined as sequences sharing an identical inferred V gene, J gene, and CDR3 amino acid sequence. Percentage overlap between repertoires was computed as shared unique clonotypes divided by the size of the smaller repertoire. Richness of each repertoire was evaluated using RTK rarefaction, the Chao1 estimator, and Recon v2.1 estimates of unobserved clonotypes. Generation probabilities were computed with OLGA for all TCRbeta clonotypes obtained by the gDNA method from a handful of donors. TCRdb mirrors the immuneACCESS table, restricted to in-frame sequences. Some clones are absent from its copies; in checked studies, under half trace to an unresolved V gene, and the reason for the others is unknown. V, J and clone size are taken as reported in that table, and D and trimming were inferred from the DNA itself. The sample table lists around 700,000 clones, under 80% of them with a count of one. Over 1.5% of the sample rests with the top ten.

The CDR3 spans 14 residues, from the cysteine through the phenylalanine. Left in the record is the CDR3 DNA by itself, 42 bases read in frame from the first base. V is pruned by 7 bases and J by 6 bases, leaving 7 bases of the junction without a gene match. CDR1 and CDR2 are drawn from the germline V gene: MNHNS, SASEGT. The donors were healthy, HIV-negative adults with no recently reported acute infections or vaccinations. Every donor was a Caucasian adult residing in Nashville, Tennessee, USA. CD4+ T cells were enriched by magnetic negative selection, after which naive cells were positively selected on CD45RA and the negative fraction was taken as the memory subset. After blood collection by leukapheresis, PBMCs were isolated using Ficoll-Histopaque density gradient centrifugation and then cryopreserved in the vapor phase of liquid nitrogen. Analytical flow cytometry was used to check the purity and quantity of each magnetically sorted T cell population. Each sorted fraction had its genomic DNA isolated and then quantified by UV absorbance on a Nanodrop 2000c.

Comment on this clone: Its target antigen remains unknown. No much larger clone exists at a distance of one base, and base qualities are not known.

This TCR came from a woman aged 25 to 39 in good health. The rearranged segments are TRBV6-1 and TRBJ1-5; a stretch of 9 junction bases matches TRBD1. The sequenced material came from memory CD4+ T cells sorted from blood. Sample cell subset or site, as interpreted from the label and publication: CD45RA-negative fraction. This receptor carries the CDR3 CASTDRGFGQPQHF. The bases read TGTGCCAGCACCGACAGGGGGTTTGGTCAGCCCCAGCATTTT.